This T cell receptor (beta chain) came from a study of blood T cell repertoires in COVID-19. This clone has only one observation. Assay: immunoSEQ multiplex PCR; the TCRdb copy retains only in-frame clones and omits some. The sample includes more than 55,000 clones, 82% of them seen just once. Trimming removed 4 bases at V and 0 bases at J, with 20 bases between. CDR3 length equals 18 residues. Germline loops: CDR1 SGHTS, CDR2 YDEGEE. The chain employs TRBV5-8 and TRBJ1-3; D uncertain. Sequencing was done on a sample of peripheral blood. The TCR was taken from a woman of 80 years or more with acute or convalescent COVID-19. Written as DNA, the CDR3 is TGTGCCAGCAGCACGAGGGCCGGGCACCTCGCCTCTGGAAACACCATATATTTT. Its translation is CASSTRAGHLASGNTIYF.